This record looks at one T cell receptor (beta chain) sequence and its context. There is no known antigen for this receptor. The sample holds no much larger clone one base away, and base qualities are not on file. V and J are truncated by 8 bases and 6 bases respectively, leaving an intervening sequence of 18 bases. The CDR3 has 13 amino acids, counting the end cysteine and phenylalanine. Only the CDR3 part of the read is kept: 39 bases, read in frame from the first base. CDR1 and CDR2, per the germline V gene, are SQVTM and ANQGSEA. Libraries came from the immunoSEQ multiplex PCR assay. Some 1.1 x 10^5 TCR templates per sample were assayed by the deep sequencing platform. Genomic DNA extracted from sorted T cells was the material used for TCRbeta CDR3 sequencing. From the authors' description of their analysis: The R programming language was used for the clonal analysis of the TCRbeta CDR3 data. Unstimulated samples were compared with post-reaction CFSE-low samples to define alloreactive CD4+ and CD8+ clones. Regulatory or non-regulatory origin was assigned to alloreactive CD4+ clones by matching of sequences to sorted unstimulated Treg and non-Treg repertoires. Here the immuneACCESS table is served through TCRdb, limited to in-frame sequences with V and J called. Missing clones are a known gap in these copies; in checked studies unresolved V genes cover under half, and the rest lacks a known reason. The V and J calls and the clone size are those of that table, but D and trimming were determined from the DNA. In this sample the table shows 70,000 to 95,000 clones, 90% of which occur a single time. Around 14% of the sample rests with the top ten.

The data are from a study of siplizumab effects on memory and regulatory T cells (dated by TCRdb to the late 2010s). In terms of the full investigation: The study examined how the anti-CD2 antibody siplizumab affects alloreactive T-cell subsets in allogeneic mixed lymphocyte reactions built from human PBMCs. Beyond this particular receptor, the publication reports: Compared with memory T cells, unstimulated naive T cells appeared more diverse, and naive cells seemed to make a substantial contribution to the alloresponse. Whether proliferating Tregs from siplizumab cultures actually had suppressive function was not functionally confirmed. For roughly 80-95% of proliferating CD4+ or CD8+ clones, no naive or memory phenotype could be assigned. Because sequences below about 10^-5 frequency were poorly captured, only a minor fraction of alloreactive clones could be mapped to unstimulated subsets. Among mappable alloreactive CD4+ clones, an average Treg-derived fraction of about 70% was observed with siplizumab, compared with around 28% in control reactions. The cumulative frequency of alloreactive sequences traceable to unstimulated CD4+ memory T cells was significantly reduced by siplizumab.

TCRbeta CDR3 sequencing was performed on sorted unstimulated T cells and on proliferating T cells recovered from mixed lymphocyte reactions. Fresh whole blood from approximately 11 HLA-typed healthy donors served as the source for isolating PBMCs. The sequencing input was CD4+ T cells sorted from blood. The rearrangement joined TRBV29-1 to TRBJ2-3; no D gene can be assigned with confidence. The clonotype comes from a human donor in good health. The DNA sequence follows: TGCAGCTCCAGAGGTACACCCACGGATACGCAGTATTTT. Translation gives CSSRGTPTDTQYF.